A selection of T cell receptor beta chains follows, all from one sample in a study of control samples from healthy donors and cancer patients. Generated by immunoSEQ multiplex PCR, the TCRdb table keeps only in-frame clones and is missing some. The profile shows over 75,000 clones, over 80% of them singletons. The sample consisted of blood. The receptors were sampled from a man younger than 45 in good health. Both conserved end residues are part of each CDR3. The D gene is left open where the match is weak. A row's size may be missing; if present it is once, few, many or a size class.

clone_size	v_call	d_call	cdr3_length	j_call	cdr3_nt	cdr3_aa
.	TRBV7-2	.	14	TRBJ1-2	TGTGCCAGCAGCTTAGGCACCTACGGGTATGGCTACACCTTC	CASSLGTYGYGYTF
.	TRBV6-5	.	14	TRBJ1-1	TGTGCCAGCAGGCCCGCAGGGCGGGTAACTGAAGCTTTCTTT	CASRPAGRVTEAFF
.	TRBV7-9	.	14	TRBJ1-5	TGTGCCAGCAGCCTAAAAGGGAGCAATCAGCCCCAGCATTTT	CASSLKGSNQPQHF
.	TRBV19	.	15	TRBJ2-7	TGTGCCAGTAGTTTTCCGGGACCCCCGGCCGGCGAGCAGTACTTC	CASSFPGPPAGEQYF
few	TRBV5-1	.	15	TRBJ2-2	TGCGCCAGCAGCTGGGGATTACCGAGAACCGGGGAGCTGTTTTTT	CASSWGLPRTGELFF
.	TRBV5-5	.	13	TRBJ2-7	TGTGCCAGCAGCTCCCGGGGGTACAACGAGCAGTACTTC	CASSSRGYNEQYF
.	TRBV27	TRBD1	14	TRBJ1-3	TGTGCCAGCAGGCGGACAGGGGCTGGAAACACCATATATTTT	CASRRTGAGNTIYF
once	TRBV2	.	15	TRBJ1-6	TGTGCCACCAATAAGGCGGGGTCCTATAATTCACCCCTCCACTTT	CATNKAGSYNSPLHF
.	TRBV19	.	14	TRBJ1-2	TGTGCCAGTAGCGCAGGGGCTCGAGTGTCTGGCTACACCTTC	CASSAGARVSGYTF
.	TRBV5-8	.	12	TRBJ2-7	TGTGCCAGCAGCTCCAATCCCCGAGAGCAGTACTTC	CASSSNPREQYF
.	TRBV24-1	.	12	TRBJ1-2	TGTGCCACCAGTGACTCCGACAGATACTACACCTTC	CATSDSDRYYTF
few	TRBV30	.	14	TRBJ1-1	TGTGCCTGGAGTCCGCCCTCGGCGGGCACTGAAGCTTTCTTT	CAWSPPSAGTEAFF
.	TRBV14	.	15	TRBJ2-2	TGTGCCAGCAGCACCCGACAGGTTCGCACCGGGGAGCTGTTTTTT	CASSTRQVRTGELFF
once	TRBV11-2	TRBD1	14	TRBJ2-7	TGTGCCAGCAGCTCCCGGGGACAGGGGGCCGTGCAGTACTTC	CASSSRGQGAVQYF
once	TRBV12-3/TRBV12-4	TRBD1	12	TRBJ2-7	TGTGCCAGCACCGACAGGGTCTACGAGCAGTACTTC	CASTDRVYEQYF
.	TRBV29-1	.	11	TRBJ2-4	TGCAGCGTTGAGCTACTTGGCATTCAGTACTTC	CSVELLGIQYF
.	TRBV28	.	14	TRBJ1-5	TGTGCCAGCAGTTTAAACCCAGGGGATCAGCCCCAGCATTTT	CASSLNPGDQPQHF
.	TRBV18	.	14	TRBJ2-2	TGTGCCAGCTCTCCAGACAGGAACACCGGGGAGCTGTTTTTT	CASSPDRNTGELFF
.	TRBV5-1	.	18	TRBJ1-6	TGCGCCAGCGGCCCTAGCTCCCCCGGGACCGCCGGGGTTCGGCCCCTCCACTTT	CASGPSSPGTAGVRPLHF
few	TRBV5-1	TRBD2	15	TRBJ2-3	TGCGCCAGCAGCTTTACAGCGGGGGGTGGAGATACGCAGTATTTT	CASSFTAGGGDTQYF
once	TRBV6-6	.	14	TRBJ2-1	TGTGCCAGCAGTTACGGCAAGGACCAAACTCTTGGGTTCTTC	CASSYGKDQTLGFF
.	TRBV5-1	TRBD2	15	TRBJ2-1	TGCGCCAGCAGCTTGGATAGCGGGCCCCACAATGAGCAGTTCTTC	CASSLDSGPHNEQFF
once	TRBV6-1	.	15	TRBJ1-1	TGTGCCAGCAGACTTTCCGGGACAATGAACACTGAAGCTTTCTTT	CASRLSGTMNTEAFF
.	TRBV30	.	14	TRBJ1-3	TGTGCCTGGAGTGCTGGGCACTCTGGAAACACCATATATTTT	CAWSAGHSGNTIYF
.	TRBV7-9	.	11	TRBJ1-1	TGTGCCAGCAAAGGGGCACTTGAAGCTTTCTTT	CASKGALEAFF
.	TRBV12-5	.	12	TRBJ2-3	TGTGCTAGTACGGGGATAACAGATACGCAGTATTTT	CASTGITDTQYF
.	TRBV18	.	18	TRBJ1-3	TGTGCCAGCTCACCTGTTCAGGAACGGAGGTTCTCTGGAAACACCATATATTTT	CASSPVQERRFSGNTIYF
.	TRBV30	TRBD1	13	TRBJ1-2	TGTGCCTGGGGTCCTTGGGACAGGGGAGGCTACACCTTC	CAWGPWDRGGYTF
.	TRBV10-1	TRBD2	14	TRBJ2-7	TGCGCCAGCAGGCTCCTAGCGGCCTCCTACGAGCAGTACTTC	CASRLLAASYEQYF
once	TRBV15	.	16	TRBJ2-6	TGTGCCACCAGCAGAGATCCCTTCTCTGGGGCCAACGTCCTGACTTTC	CATSRDPFSGANVLTF
.	TRBV7-6	.	12	TRBJ2-5	TGTGCCAGCAGCTTATCGGGTGAGACCCAGTACTTC	CASSLSGETQYF
.	TRBV6-5	TRBD2	15	TRBJ2-7	TGTGCCAGCAGTTACTCCGGACTAGCCGCCTACGAGCAGTACTTC	CASSYSGLAAYEQYF
large	TRBV13	TRBD1	17	TRBJ2-1	TGTGCCAGCAGCACCGGACAGGGGGAGACTAGTTACAATGAGCAGTTCTTC	CASSTGQGETSYNEQFF
.	TRBV7-9	.	12	TRBJ2-7	TGTGCCAGCAGTCATGTTCCCTACGAGCAGTACTTC	CASSHVPYEQYF
.	TRBV18	.	15	TRBJ1-1	TGTGCCAGCTCCCCCAGGGTTTTAAGGGGCACTGAAGCTTTCTTT	CASSPRVLRGTEAFF
.	TRBV7-7	.	15	TRBJ2-2	TGTGCCAGCAGCCCAGCTTCCAGGTCCACCGGGGAGCTGTTTTTT	CASSPASRSTGELFF
.	TRBV20-1	.	11	TRBJ2-7	TGCAGTGCTAGACAGGCCTACGAGCAGTACTTC	CSARQAYEQYF
.	TRBV5-1	.	14	TRBJ1-6	TGCGCCAGCAGGCGAGGACAGTATAATTCACCCCTCCACTTT	CASRRGQYNSPLHF
.	TRBV7-9	TRBD1	15	TRBJ1-4	TGTGCCAGCAGCTCCTCAGGGGGCGTAGGGAAAAAACTGTTTTTT	CASSSSGGVGKKLFF
.	TRBV5-1	.	14	TRBJ1-2	TGCGCCAGCAGCCGGGGAGCAGGCGGGGAGGGCTACACCTTC	CASSRGAGGEGYTF
.	TRBV19	.	13	TRBJ1-5	TGTGCCAGTAATATCAGGGCCGATCAGCCCCAGCATTTT	CASNIRADQPQHF
.	TRBV28	.	13	TRBJ2-3	TGTGCCAGCAGTTCCCCACTACCCGGAGCGCAGTATTTT	CASSSPLPGAQYF
.	TRBV25-1	.	14	TRBJ2-3	TGTGCCAGCAGTGAAGGGAGGTCCACAGATACGCAGTATTTT	CASSEGRSTDTQYF
.	TRBV6-6	TRBD1	16	TRBJ1-5	TGTGCCAGCAGTTACTCGACAGGGGGTGGAAATCAGCCCCAGCATTTT	CASSYSTGGGNQPQHF
.	TRBV27	TRBD1	13	TRBJ1-5	TGTGCCAGCAGGGAGACAGGGGCTCTAGTCCAGCATTTT	CASRETGALVQHF
.	TRBV7-8	.	14	TRBJ1-1	TGTGCCAGCACCCCTGATAACGTGAACACTGAAGCTTTCTTT	CASTPDNVNTEAFF
medium-sized	TRBV19	.	15	TRBJ2-3	TGTGCCAGTATGTCTGTGACCGATAGCACAGATACGCAGTATTTT	CASMSVTDSTDTQYF
.	TRBV7-3	TRBD1	15	TRBJ2-7	TGTGCCAGCAGCTTTGACCTCGGGACAGGGGGAGTGCAGTACTTC	CASSFDLGTGGVQYF
.	TRBV2	.	13	TRBJ2-7	TGTGCCAGCAGGCCCCAGGACCTTCTCGAGCAGTACTTC	CASRPQDLLEQYF
.	TRBV12-3/TRBV12-4	.	12	TRBJ1-6	TGTGCCAGCAGTTTAAATAATTCACCCCTCCACTTT	CASSLNNSPLHF
.	TRBV5-4	TRBD1	14	TRBJ1-2	TGTGCCACCACTCGGGACAGCGGGGAGGGTGGCTACACCTTC	CATTRDSGEGGYTF
.	TRBV6-5	.	13	TRBJ2-7	TGTGCCTTAGGGGGGGACAGTTCCTACGAGCAGTACTTC	CALGGDSSYEQYF
.	TRBV18	.	15	TRBJ2-6	TGTGCCAGCTCACCTGCAGGGTCTGGGGCCAACGTCCTGACTTTC	CASSPAGSGANVLTF
few	TRBV5-1	.	14	TRBJ1-3	TGCGCCAGCAGCTTGACAAACTCTGGAAACACCATATATTTT	CASSLTNSGNTIYF
.	TRBV18	.	13	TRBJ1-2	TGTGCCAGCTCGGACGGACAGAACTATGGCTACACCTTC	CASSDGQNYGYTF
once	TRBV18	.	14	TRBJ1-1	TGTGCCAGCTCACGGGCGGGAGGTGAGGCTGAAGCTTTCTTT	CASSRAGGEAEAFF
.	TRBV6-6	.	16	TRBJ1-2	TGTGCCAGCAGTTACTCGTGGGGGGAAAGGTTCTATGGCTACACCTTC	CASSYSWGERFYGYTF